The source of this TCR beta chain is a study of blood T cell repertoires in COVID-19. Trimming cost V 1 base and J 9 bases; bases outside gene matches: 6. Germline V gene lookup returns CDR1 SQVTM and CDR2 ANQGSEA. The CDR3 contains 13 residues. Repertoires were generated with immunoSEQ multiplex PCR, while TCRdb's copy carries only in-frame clones and drops some. The sample records about 250,000 clones, approximately 85% being singletons. V gene TRBV29-1 combines with J gene TRBJ2-3, with 8 bases identical to TRBD1. The sequencing sample was made of peripheral blood. This sequence originates from a man between 45 and 60 years old with active or convalescent COVID-19. CDR3 sequence reads: CSVEGTGTGTQYF. DNA for the CDR3: TGCAGCGTTGAAGGGACAGGGACCGGGACGCAGTATTTT.